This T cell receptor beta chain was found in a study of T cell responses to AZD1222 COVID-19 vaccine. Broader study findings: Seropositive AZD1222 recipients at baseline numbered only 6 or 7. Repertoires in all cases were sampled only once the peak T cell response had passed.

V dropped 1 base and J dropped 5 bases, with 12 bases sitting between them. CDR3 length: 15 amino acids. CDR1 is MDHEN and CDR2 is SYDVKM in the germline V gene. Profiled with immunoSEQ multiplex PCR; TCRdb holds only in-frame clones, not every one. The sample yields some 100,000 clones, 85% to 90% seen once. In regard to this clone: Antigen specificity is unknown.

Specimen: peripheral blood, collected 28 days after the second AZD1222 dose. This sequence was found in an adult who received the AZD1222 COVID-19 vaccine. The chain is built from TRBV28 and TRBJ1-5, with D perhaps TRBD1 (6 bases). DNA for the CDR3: TGTGCCAGCAGTTTATCCCAACAGGGCGATCAGCCCCAGCATTTT. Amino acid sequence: CASSLSQQGDQPQHF.